This T cell receptor beta chain was profiled in a study of blood T cell repertoires in COVID-19. Study information: PBMCs, B-cell-depleted T cells, or T cells provided the cDNA or gDNA that made up the material.

This table comes from immunoSEQ multiplex PCR, and its TCRdb copy is limited to in-frame clones, with some not included. The data contain some 190,000 clones, 82% of them singletons. This CDR3 has 16 amino acids. Trimming left V 0 bases short and J 5 bases short, with 17 bases between. CDR1 SGHNT and CDR2 YYREEE come from the germline V gene (reference sequence). Sequenced: peripheral blood. This sequence joins TRBV5-4 and TRBJ1-1; possible D gene TRBD1, 6 bases. The sequence derives from a woman aged 55-70 years with COVID-19, enrolled during active disease. CDR3: CASSLGYPGQRTEAFF. For the CDR3, the DNA is TGTGCCAGCAGCTTGGGGTACCCGGGACAACGAACTGAAGCTTTCTTT.